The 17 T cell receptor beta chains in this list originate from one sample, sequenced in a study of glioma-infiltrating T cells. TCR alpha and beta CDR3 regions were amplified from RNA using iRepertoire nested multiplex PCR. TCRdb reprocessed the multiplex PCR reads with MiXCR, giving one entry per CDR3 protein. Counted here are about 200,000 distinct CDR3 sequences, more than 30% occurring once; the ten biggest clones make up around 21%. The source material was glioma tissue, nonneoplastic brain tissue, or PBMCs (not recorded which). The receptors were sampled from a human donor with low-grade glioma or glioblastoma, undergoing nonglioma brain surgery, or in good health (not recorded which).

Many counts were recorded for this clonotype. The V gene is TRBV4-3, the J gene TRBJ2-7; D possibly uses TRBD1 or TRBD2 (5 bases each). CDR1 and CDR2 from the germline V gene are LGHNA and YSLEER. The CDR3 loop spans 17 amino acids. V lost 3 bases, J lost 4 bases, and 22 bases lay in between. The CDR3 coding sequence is TGCGCCAGCAGCCAGGAGCACGGGACCCACCGGTGGTACGAGCAGTACTTC. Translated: CASSQEHGTHRWYEQYF.

The CDR3 loop reads CASSQDASPQCTLVEQYF. The CDR3 DNA follows: TGTGCCAGCAGCCAAGATGCGTCCCCCCAGTGTACCCTGGTCGAGCAGTACTTC. The rearrangement links TRBV6-1 to TRBJ2-7; no clear D. Per germline, CDR1 MNHNS and CDR2 SASEGT. The CDR3 consists of 18 residues. Trimming removed 6 bases from V and 6 bases from J, with 30 bases in between.

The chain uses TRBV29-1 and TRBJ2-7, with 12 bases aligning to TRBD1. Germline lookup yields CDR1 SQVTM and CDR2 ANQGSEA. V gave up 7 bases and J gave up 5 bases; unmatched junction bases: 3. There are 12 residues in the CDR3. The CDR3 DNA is TGCAGCGCGCGGGACAGGGGGCACGAGCAGTACTTC. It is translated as CSARDRGHEQYF.

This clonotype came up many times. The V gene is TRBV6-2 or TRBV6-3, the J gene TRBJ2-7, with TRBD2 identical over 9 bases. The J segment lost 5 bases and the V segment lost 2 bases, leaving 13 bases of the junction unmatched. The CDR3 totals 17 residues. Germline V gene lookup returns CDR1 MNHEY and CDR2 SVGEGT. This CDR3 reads CASSYGAGGPKGHEQYF. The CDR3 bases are TGTGCCAGCAGTTACGGTGCGGGAGGGCCAAAAGGGCACGAGCAGTACTTC.

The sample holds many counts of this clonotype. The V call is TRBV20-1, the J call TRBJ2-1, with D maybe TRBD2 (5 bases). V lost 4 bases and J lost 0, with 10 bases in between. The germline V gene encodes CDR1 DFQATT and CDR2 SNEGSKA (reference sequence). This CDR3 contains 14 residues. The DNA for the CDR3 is TGCAGTGCTAAAGCGGTCAGCTCCTACAATGAGCAGTTCTTC. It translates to CSAKAVSSYNEQFF.

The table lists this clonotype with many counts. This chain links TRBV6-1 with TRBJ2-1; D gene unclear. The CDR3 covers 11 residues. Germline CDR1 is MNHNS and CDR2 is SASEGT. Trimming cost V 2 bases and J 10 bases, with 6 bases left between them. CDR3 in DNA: TGTGCCAGCAGTGAATGGTACGAGCAGTTCTTC. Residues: CASSEWYEQFF.

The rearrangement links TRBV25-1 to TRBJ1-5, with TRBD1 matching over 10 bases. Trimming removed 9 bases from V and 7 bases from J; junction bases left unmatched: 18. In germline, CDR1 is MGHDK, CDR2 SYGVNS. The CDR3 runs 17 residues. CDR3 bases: TGTGCCAGAAGGAACGGACAGGGGGAAGGTCTGAGACAGCCCCAGCATTTT. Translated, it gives CARRNGQGEGLRQPQHF. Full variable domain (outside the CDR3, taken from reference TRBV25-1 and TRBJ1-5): EADIYQTPRYLVIGTGKKITLECSQTMGHDKMYWYQQDPGMELHLIHYSYGVNSTEKGDLSSESTVSRIRTEHFPLTLESARPSHTSQYLCARRNGQGEGLRQPQHFGDGTRLSIL.

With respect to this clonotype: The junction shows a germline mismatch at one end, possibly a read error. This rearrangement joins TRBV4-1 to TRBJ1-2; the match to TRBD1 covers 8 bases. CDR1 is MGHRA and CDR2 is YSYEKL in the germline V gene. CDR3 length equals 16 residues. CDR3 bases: TGCGCCAGCAGCCAAGGGGTCGGGACAGGTCTCTATGACTACACCTTC. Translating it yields CASSQGVGTGLYDYTF.

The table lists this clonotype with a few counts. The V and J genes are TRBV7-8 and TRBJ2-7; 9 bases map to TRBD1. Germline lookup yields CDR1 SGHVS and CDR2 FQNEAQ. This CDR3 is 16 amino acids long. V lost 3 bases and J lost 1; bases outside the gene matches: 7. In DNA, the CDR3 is TGTGCCAGCAGCTTCTCTCTGGGACAGGGTTCCTACGAGCAGTACTTC. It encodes CASSFSLGQGSYEQYF.

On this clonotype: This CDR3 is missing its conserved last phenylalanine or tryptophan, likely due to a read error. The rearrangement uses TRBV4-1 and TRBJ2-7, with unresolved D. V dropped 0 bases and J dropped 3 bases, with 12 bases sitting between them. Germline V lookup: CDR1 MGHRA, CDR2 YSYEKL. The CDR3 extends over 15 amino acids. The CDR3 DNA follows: TGCGCCAGCAGCCAAGACAACGTATATAGCTACGAGCAGTACCTC. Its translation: CASSQDNVYSYEQYL.

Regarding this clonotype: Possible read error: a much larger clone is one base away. CDR3 in DNA: TGCGCCAGAAGCCAGGGGCAGGGCGTAGAAACTGAAGCTTTCTTT. Translated, it gives CARSQGQGVETEAFF. The V call is TRBV4-1, the J call TRBJ1-1; TRBD1 is a possible D gene (6 bases). Germline CDR1 reads MGHRA; CDR2 reads YSYEKL. This CDR3 comprises 15 residues.

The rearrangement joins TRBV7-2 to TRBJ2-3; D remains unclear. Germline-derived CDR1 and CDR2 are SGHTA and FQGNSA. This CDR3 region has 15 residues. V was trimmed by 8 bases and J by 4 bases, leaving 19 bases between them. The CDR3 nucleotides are TGTGCCAGCGGCCAAGATTGGGGTGGGGCAGATACGCAGTATTTT. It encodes CASGQDWGGADTQYF.

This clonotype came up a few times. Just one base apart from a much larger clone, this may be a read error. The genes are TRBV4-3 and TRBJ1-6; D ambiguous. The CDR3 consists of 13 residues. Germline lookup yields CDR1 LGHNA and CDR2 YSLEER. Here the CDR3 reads CASGQVGKSPLHF. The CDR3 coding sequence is TGCGCCAGCGGCCAAGTGGGGAAATCACCCCTCCACTTT.

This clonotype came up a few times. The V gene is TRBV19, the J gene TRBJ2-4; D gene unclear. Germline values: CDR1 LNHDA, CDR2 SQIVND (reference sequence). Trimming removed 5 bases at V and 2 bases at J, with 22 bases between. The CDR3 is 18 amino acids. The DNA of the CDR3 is TGTGCCAGTAGTCTCATCTCGGTATCCCAAACGTCCAAAAACATTCAGTACTTC. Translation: CASSLISVSQTSKNIQYF.

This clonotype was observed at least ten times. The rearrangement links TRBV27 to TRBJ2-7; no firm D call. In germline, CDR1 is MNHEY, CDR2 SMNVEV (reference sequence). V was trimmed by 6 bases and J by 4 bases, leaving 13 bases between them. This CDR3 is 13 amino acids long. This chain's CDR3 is CASSPRGWYEQYF. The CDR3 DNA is TGTGCCAGCAGCCCCCGCGGCTGGTACGAGCAGTACTTC.

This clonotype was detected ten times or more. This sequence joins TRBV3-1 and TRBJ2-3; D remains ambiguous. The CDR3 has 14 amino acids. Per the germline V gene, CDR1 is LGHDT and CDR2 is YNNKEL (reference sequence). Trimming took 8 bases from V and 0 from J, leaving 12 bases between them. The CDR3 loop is CASSFGSSTDTQYF. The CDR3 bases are TGTGCCAGCTCATTTGGGTCAAGCACAGATACGCAGTATTTT.

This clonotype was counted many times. The CDR3, as DNA: TGTGCCAGTAGTGCCCGGACAGGGACGGACATTCAGTACTTC. Its translation is CASSARTGTDIQYF. The chain uses TRBV19 and TRBJ2-4, with 8 positions matching TRBD1. CDR1 and CDR2 (germline): LNHDA, SQIVND (reference sequence). Trimming at V came to 5 bases and at J to 8 bases, leaving 8 bases not matched to a gene. The CDR3 sequence is 14 residues long.